One sample yielded the 10 T cell receptor beta chains listed below, sequenced in a study of PD-1 blockade in classical Hodgkin lymphoma. Profiling relied on immunoSEQ multiplex PCR, and the TCRdb table lists in-frame clones only, not all of them. In the table there are under 35,000 clones, less than 90% of which are singletons. Time point denoted: newly diagnosed, previously untreated cHL patient sample. Researchers used magnetic negative selection to pull out pure CD4+ T cells from thawed PBMCs. Sequencing was done on a sample of CD4+ T cells from blood. These receptor sequences come from a human donor with classical Hodgkin lymphoma.

The chain carries TRBV28 and TRBJ2-2; the match to TRBD2 covers 9 bases. Germline V gives CDR1 MDHEN, CDR2 SYDVKM. Trimming removed 4 bases from V and 0 bases from J; junction bases left unmatched: 12. The CDR3 covers 19 residues. The CDR3 DNA reads TGTGCCAGCAGTTCCCCAGCGGGAGGATCGACTGCGAACACCGGGGAGCTGTTTTTT. It specifies CASSSPAGGSTANTGELFF. The whole variable domain, filled in from reference TRBV28 and TRBJ2-2, reads DVKVTQSSRYLVKRTGEKVFLECVQDMDHENMFWYRQDPGLGLRLIYFSYDVKMKEKGDIPEGYSVSREKKERFSLILESASTNQTSMYLCASSSPAGGSTANTGELFFGEGSRLTVL.

The V gene is TRBV19, the J gene TRBJ1-2; TRBD1 is a possible D gene (5 bases). The germline V and J ends were trimmed by 6 bases and 8 bases, with 22 bases remaining between them. Germline CDR1 is LNHDA and CDR2 is SQIVND (reference sequence). CDR3 length equals 15 residues. The chain's CDR3 is CASRSQTDRFRGYTF. CDR3 nucleotides: TGTGCCAGTAGGAGCCAGACAGACCGATTCCGGGGCTACACCTTC.

A single count supports this clone. V usage is TRBV5-1 and J usage is TRBJ2-5, with TRBD2 identical over 10 bases. The end of the DNA fits TRBJ2-7 better, so the J call may be wrong. Per the germline V gene, CDR1 is SGHRS and CDR2 is YFSETQ. There are 16 residues in the CDR3. CDR3 bases: TGCGCCAGCAGCATAGCCCCTAGCGGGAGTCCATACGAGCAGTACTTC. Translated: CASSIAPSGSPYEQYF.

V usage is TRBV6-4 and J usage is TRBJ1-5; D is undetermined. CDR1 MRHNA and CDR2 SNTAGT come from the germline V gene. The CDR3 contains 13 residues. V shed 4 bases and J shed 5 bases, with 9 bases lying between them. CDR3 coding DNA: TGTGCCAGCAGTGTGGAGGAGGATCAGCCCCAGCATTTT. It encodes CASSVEEDQPQHF.

The V gene is TRBV27, the J gene TRBJ2-6; D perhaps matches TRBD1 (6 bases). V lost 0 bases, J lost 3 bases, and 9 bases lay in between. The CDR3 has 16 residues. CDR1 is MNHEY and CDR2 is SMNVEV in the germline V gene (reference sequence). DNA of the CDR3: TGTGCCAGCAGTTTATCTTACAGGGTTGGGGCCAACGTCCTGACTTTC. Encoded protein: CASSLSYRVGANVLTF.

V gene TRBV5-6 combines with J gene TRBJ1-2; a possible D gene is TRBD1 (6 bases). This CDR3 has 14 amino acids. V lost 4 bases to trimming and J lost 4 bases, with 14 bases between them. Looked up from germline, CDR1 is SGHDT and CDR2 is YYEEEE. CDR3 in amino acids: CASSPRTEPYGYTF. Written as DNA, the CDR3 is TGTGCCAGCAGCCCCAGGACAGAGCCCTATGGCTACACCTTC.

This clone was seen once. V gene TRBV29-1 combines with J gene TRBJ2-1; D gene unclear. Trimming removed 4 bases from V and 10 bases from J, with 11 bases in between. Per the germline V gene, CDR1 is SQVTM and CDR2 is ANQGSEA. The CDR3 has 11 amino acids. CDR3 residues: CSVAKTGEQFF. In DNA, the CDR3 is TGCAGCGTTGCCAAGACTGGCGAGCAGTTCTTC.

The chain recombines TRBV28 with TRBJ2-2, with TRBD1 matching 8 bases. CDR1 MDHEN and CDR2 SYDVKM come from the germline V gene. Trimming took 7 bases from V and 2 from J; bases not matched to a gene: 3. The CDR3 loop spans 14 amino acids. CDR3 sequence reads: CASISGGNTGELFF. The CDR3 DNA sequence: TGTGCCAGCATCTCAGGGGGCAACACCGGGGAGCTGTTTTTT.

V gene TRBV7-3 combines with J gene TRBJ2-5, with D perhaps assigned TRBD1 or TRBD2 (5 bases each). The CDR3 runs 15 residues. With 1 base removed from V and 5 bases from J, the gap between germline ends came to 14 bases. Germline values: CDR1 SGHTA, CDR2 FQGTGA. CDR3: CASSLMPGPGETQYF. CDR3 bases: TGTGCCAGCAGCTTAATGCCGGGGCCAGGGGAGACCCAGTACTTC.

This clone has a handful of counts. The gene calls are TRBV7-3 and TRBJ2-3; D not resolved. CDR1 and CDR2 from the germline V gene are SGHTA and FQGTGA. The CDR3 has 13 residues. The germline V and J ends were trimmed by 5 bases and 6 bases, with 12 bases remaining between them. The CDR3 DNA is TGTGCCAGCAGCCAAATTTCGGTGGATACGCAGTATTTT. Protein: CASSQISVDTQYF.